A selection of T cell receptor beta chains follows, all from one sample in a study of T cells in Graves' hyperthyroidism and ophthalmopathy. Each CDR3 protein gets one entry after TCRdb re-called the multiplex PCR reads with MiXCR. The sample lists 610,000 or so distinct CDR3 sequences; around 42% were seen once. Sequences were obtained from peripheral blood or thyroid tissue (not recorded which). These receptors all come from a woman younger than 35 with Graves' hyperthyroidism. The CDR3 runs from the conserved cysteine through the conserved F or W. A D gene is named only where the DNA matches it firmly. The listing skips clone size in some rows; elsewhere it reads once, few, many or a size class.

d_gene	abundance	v_gene	j_gene	CDR3nt	CDR3aa
.	.	TRBV6-5	TRBJ1-1	TGTGCCAGCAGTTACGACACGTACACTGAAGCTTTCTTT	CASSYDTYTEAFF
.	many	TRBV2	TRBJ1-2	TGTGCCAGCAGGGGTCAGGGTGGTGGCTACACCTTC	CASRGQGGGYTF
.	many	TRBV12-3/TRBV12-4	TRBJ2-5	TGTGCCAGCAGTCGCCAGCAGGGAGAGACCCAGTACTTC	CASSRQQGETQYF
TRBD1	few	TRBV12-3/TRBV12-4	TRBJ2-7	TGTGCCAGCAGTAACGGACAGGGGCCCTACGAGCAGTACTTC	CASSNGQGPYEQYF
.	.	TRBV12-3/TRBV12-4	TRBJ2-7	TGTGCCAGCAAATCACTGGGGAGCTCCTACGAGCAGTACTTC	CASKSLGSSYEQYF
.	.	TRBV4-1	TRBJ2-7	TGCGCCAGCAGCCAAGTTAAGGATTCCTACGAGCAGTACTTC	CASSQVKDSYEQYF
TRBD1	many	TRBV4-1	TRBJ1-6	TGCGCCAGCAGCCCTACCGGACAGGGGGCAGGAAATTCACCCCTCCACTTT	CASSPTGQGAGNSPLHF
.	many	TRBV10-3	TRBJ2-1	TGTGCCACCAGACCCGACCCGGTTGATGAGCAGTTCTTC	CATRPDPVDEQFF
TRBD1	.	TRBV13	TRBJ2-2	TGTGCCAGCAGGAGAGGACAGGGGGTTTTCCGGGAGCTGTTTTTT	CASRRGQGVFRELFF
.	.	TRBV7-9	TRBJ1-6	TGTGCCAGCAGCCCCCTTAGCGGGTCGACGAAGGTCTATAATTCACCCCTCCACTTT	CASSPLSGSTKVYNSPLHF
.	.	TRBV7-6	TRBJ1-6	TGTGCCAGCAGCCAATCCCGGGGGAATTCACCCCTCCACTTT	CASSQSRGNSPLHF
.	many	TRBV7-2	TRBJ1-3	TGTGCCAGCGGAGAGACTGGAAACACCATATATTTT	CASGETGNTIYF
.	many	TRBV4-3	TRBJ1-2	TGCGCCAGCAGCCAAGTGTTGGGCCAGACTGGCTACACCTTC	CASSQVLGQTGYTF
.	many	TRBV7-9	TRBJ2-7	TGTGCCAGCAGCCCCGGGACACCGAAAAGGGCGGGTGACTACGAGCAGTACTTC	CASSPGTPKRAGDYEQYF
.	.	TRBV5-6	TRBJ1-1	TGTGCCAGCAGCTCCAACGTCGGGGGATTGGCTTTCTTT	CASSSNVGGLAFF
TRBD1	.	TRBV15	TRBJ2-7	TGTGCCACCAGCTTGGGGACAGCAGCCTACGAGCAGTACTTC	CATSLGTAAYEQYF
.	.	TRBV7-2	TRBJ1-6	TGTGCCAGCAGCTTAGAATCCGGGGATCAGCCCCTCCACTTT	CASSLESGDQPLHF
TRBD2	.	TRBV7-2	TRBJ2-1	TGTGCCAGCAGGGGACTAGCGCGTGAGCAGTTCTTC	CASRGLAREQFF
TRBD2	many	TRBV24-1	TRBJ2-3	TGTGCCACCAGTGATTCTAAACCTAGCGGGATCGGAGATACGCAGTATTTT	CATSDSKPSGIGDTQYF
.	many	TRBV7-2	TRBJ2-5	TGTGCCAGCAGCCACCTTCGGGGCGCCCAAGAGACCCAGTACTTC	CASSHLRGAQETQYF
.	.	TRBV5-1	TRBJ2-5	TGCGCCAGCAGCGGGACAAGGCGGGAAGAGACCCGGTACTTC	CASSGTRREETRYF
.	many	TRBV15	TRBJ2-2	TGTGCCACCAGCACGAATAGGGGGACCGCGAACACCGGGGAGCTGTTTTTT	CATSTNRGTANTGELFF
TRBD1	many	TRBV4-1	TRBJ1-5	TGCGCCAGCAGCCAAGATGTGACAGGGTGGAATCAGCCCCAGCATTTT	CASSQDVTGWNQPQHF
TRBD2	.	TRBV5-4	TRBJ2-5	TGTGCCAGCAGCATGGGAGCGGGAGGACAAGAGACCCAGTACTTC	CASSMGAGGQETQYF
TRBD1	.	TRBV25-1	TRBJ2-6	TGTGCCAGCAGTGCTGACCTCCGGGACAGAGTCTCTGGGGCCAACGTCCTGACTTTC	CASSADLRDRVSGANVLTF
TRBD1	.	TRBV6-2/TRBV6-3	TRBJ1-5	TGTGCCAGCAGTTCCGGGACAGGGCCAGATCAGCCCCAGCATTTT	CASSSGTGPDQPQHF
.	.	TRBV12-3/TRBV12-4	TRBJ1-2	TGTGCCAGCAGTTTTACGGGACAAAACTATGGCTACACCTTC	CASSFTGQNYGYTF
.	many	TRBV11-2	TRBJ2-2	TGTGCCAGCAGCTGGGGACCGTACGGATTTGTCGAGCTGTTTTTT	CASSWGPYGFVELFF
TRBD2	once	TRBV10-3	TRBJ2-7	TGTGCCATCAGTGAACTAGCGGGAATCTCCTACGAGCAGTACTTC	CAISELAGISYEQYF
.	.	TRBV2	TRBJ2-1	TGTGCCAGCACCGTTAGCGTAGACAATGAGCAGTTCTTC	CASTVSVDNEQFF
.	.	TRBV19	TRBJ1-5	TGTGCCAGTAGTATAGGAGACGGAGGTAATAGCAATCAGCCCCAGCATTTT	CASSIGDGGNSNQPQHF
.	.	TRBV15	TRBJ2-6	TGTGCCACCAGCAGGTTAGGGGTCTCTGGGGCCAACGTCCTGACTTTC	CATSRLGVSGANVLTF
.	many	TRBV10-3	TRBJ2-5	TGTGCCATCAGGGACAAGGGAGAGACCCAGTACTTC	CAIRDKGETQYF
TRBD1	many	TRBV9	TRBJ2-1	TGTGCCAGCAGCATACACACAGGGGCGCAGTTCTTC	CASSIHTGAQFF
TRBD1	.	TRBV7-2	TRBJ2-6	TGTGCCAGCAGCTTAGCTTCGTCAGGGGGCAACGTCCTGACTTTC	CASSLASSGGNVLTF
.	.	TRBV4-1	TRBJ2-7	TGCGCCAGCAGCCAAGAAGGGACACCCTCCGAGCAGTACTTC	CASSQEGTPSEQYF
TRBD2	many	TRBV20-1	TRBJ2-7	TGCAGTGCTAACCCCAGCGGGAGACGGTACGAGCAGTACTTC	CSANPSGRRYEQYF
.	.	TRBV12-3/TRBV12-4	TRBJ1-1	TGTGCCAGCAGTTTAGACGGTCTCACTGAAGCTTTCTTT	CASSLDGLTEAFF
.	many	TRBV7-8	TRBJ1-2	TGTGCCAGCAGCTTATCTGAGGGGCCCTCGGATGGCTACACCTTC	CASSLSEGPSDGYTF
.	.	TRBV24-1	TRBJ1-2	TGTGCCACCAGTGGGGGGGCAGGTGGCTACACCTTC	CATSGGAGGYTF
.	.	TRBV12-3/TRBV12-4	TRBJ2-7	TGTGCCAGCAGTTCCCAAGCGGTCTCCTACAAGCAGTACTTC	CASSSQAVSYKQYF
.	few	TRBV9	TRBJ2-7	TGTGCCAGCAGCGTAGCCCCAACCTACGAGCAGTACTTC	CASSVAPTYEQYF
TRBD1	many	TRBV7-2	TRBJ1-2	TGTGCCAGCAGCTTGGAAGACACGACAGGGGGTAAAGGCTACACCTTC	CASSLEDTTGGKGYTF
TRBD1	.	TRBV29-1	TRBJ1-1	TGCAGCTTAGGGGGCGCGGTTGGAACTGAAGCTTTCTTT	CSLGGAVGTEAFF
.	many	TRBV12-3/TRBV12-4	TRBJ1-4	TGTGCCAGCAGATATGCGGGATTAGGAGAAAAACTGTTTTTT	CASRYAGLGEKLFF
TRBD1	.	TRBV29-1	TRBJ1-5	TGCAGCGCTAGACAGGGGGGGCAGGAAGATCAGCCCCAGCATTTT	CSARQGGQEDQPQHF
.	.	TRBV29-1	TRBJ2-2	TGCAGCAGTGAGTACGGGAACACCGGGGAGCTGTTTTTT	CSSEYGNTGELFF
TRBD2	once	TRBV20-1	TRBJ2-5	TGCAGTGCTATACTAGCGAATGGGGAGACCCAGTACTTC	CSAILANGETQYF
.	many	TRBV5-6	TRBJ2-5	TGTGCCAGCAGCCGATTGACCAGCACCCAAGAGACCCAGTACTTC	CASSRLTSTQETQYF
.	few	TRBV20-1	TRBJ2-7	TGCAGTGCTACCGGGGGTTCCTACGAGCAGTACTTC	CSATGGSYEQYF
TRBD1	many	TRBV25-1	TRBJ2-7	TGTGCCAGCAGTGCGGCCCCCCTCCGAGACAGGGCGGTGAGCTACGAGCAGTACTTC	CASSAAPLRDRAVSYEQYF
.	.	TRBV30	TRBJ1-5	TGTGCCTGGAGTGTACGGGAGAAGGGCCATCCCCAGCATTTT	CAWSVREKGHPQHF
.	few	TRBV19	TRBJ2-1	TGTGCCAGTAGTGCCCATGGGCTGTACAATGAGCAGTTCTTC	CASSAHGLYNEQFF